This T cell receptor beta chain was recovered during a study of T cell responses to AZD1222 COVID-19 vaccine. Profiled with immunoSEQ multiplex PCR; TCRdb holds only in-frame clones, not every one. The table records around 110,000 clones, 92% of them present only once. V was trimmed by 5 bases and J by 0 bases, leaving 10 bases between them. The germline CDR1 and CDR2 sequences are MNHEY and SMNVEV (reference sequence). The CDR3 sequence is 14 residues long. Overall study results and limits: Among AZD1222 vaccinees, only 5 to 7 were seropositive at baseline.

As regards this clone: Its specificity is not known.

The rearrangement joins TRBV27 to TRBJ2-5; tentative D call: TRBD1 (6 bases). Material: peripheral blood, obtained on day 0 of AZD1222 vaccination. The TCR comes from an adult in good health. The chain's CDR3 is CASSHGDNQETQYF. The CDR3 coding sequence is TGTGCCAGCAGTCATGGGGACAACCAAGAGACCCAGTACTTC.